Following are 27 T cell receptor beta chains from one sample sequenced in a study of cytomegalovirus exposure and HLA in healthy donors (dated by TCRdb to the late 2010s). The library was prepared using the immunoSEQ multiplex PCR assay. The multiplex PCR relied on a mix of 60 forward primers for TCR Vbeta segments and 13 reverse primers for TCR Jbeta segments. TCRdb's version of the immuneACCESS table is confined to in-frame rearrangements and falls short of the full clone set. An unresolved V gene accounts for under half of the shortfall where checked; the remainder is of unknown origin. The sample contains fewer than 200,000 clones, about 9% of them found a single time. 1% to 1.5% of the sample goes to the ten largest clones. Sequences were obtained from PBMCs. These receptors were collected from a woman aged 25 to 45 in good health and CMV-seropositive.

This clone appeared a few times. The V and J genes are TRBV2 and TRBJ1-1, with 8 bases aligning to TRBD1. This CDR3 is built from 14 residues. Per the germline V gene, CDR1 is SNHLY and CDR2 is FYNNEI. Unmatched junction bases numbered 6, after V lost 5 bases and J lost 4 bases. This CDR3 reads CASSWTGKGTEAFF. The CDR3 region has the DNA TGTGCCAGCAGTTGGACAGGGAAGGGCACTGAAGCTTTCTTT.

The chain employs TRBV5-4 and TRBJ2-1; 11 bases fit TRBD2. The CDR3 is made up of 15 amino acids. Germline V CDR1 and CDR2: SGHNT, YYREEE (reference sequence). With V trimmed by 2 bases and J by 9 bases, 7 bases remained unmatched. The CDR3 sequence is CASSFWLAGGGEQFF. For the CDR3, the DNA is TGTGCCAGCAGCTTCTGGCTAGCGGGAGGTGGTGAGCAGTTCTTC.

This clone was seen more than once but under ten times. The chain recombines TRBV7-8 with TRBJ2-3, with 8 bases lining up with TRBD1. Germline loops: CDR1 SGHVS, CDR2 FQNEAQ. This CDR3 is built from 15 residues. The V segment lost 3 bases and the J segment 0 bases; nucleotides outside the gene matches: 2. CDR3: CASSFTGGSTDTQYF. The CDR3 DNA reads TGTGCCAGCAGCTTCACAGGGGGGAGCACAGATACGCAGTATTTT.

The rearrangement joins TRBV7-8 to TRBJ1-2, with no clear D. Looked up from germline, CDR1 is SGHVS and CDR2 is FQNEAQ. This CDR3 comprises 15 residues. Trimming took off 4 bases at V and 3 bases at J, with 15 bases between the two ends. CDR3 region: CASSSGWASDYGYTF. CDR3 bases: TGTGCCAGCAGCTCGGGGTGGGCTTCCGACTATGGCTACACCTTC.

V and J are TRBV2 and TRBJ2-7; the match to TRBD1 covers 9 bases. V lost 2 bases and J lost 4; bases outside the gene matches: 6. This CDR3 contains 15 residues. The germline gives CDR1 SNHLY, CDR2 FYNNEI. The CDR3 bases are TGTGCCAGCAGTGAACCGGGACAGGGTGCTTACGAGCAGTACTTC. Translated: CASSEPGQGAYEQYF. Full variable domain (rest looked up from reference TRBV2 and TRBJ2-7): EPEVTQTPSHQVTQMGQEVILRCVPISNHLYFYWYRQILGQKVEFLVSFYNNEISEKSEIFDDQFSVERPDGSNFTLKIRSTKLEDSAMYFCASSEPGQGAYEQYFGPGTRLTVT.

This clone turned up a few times. The CDR3 DNA sequence: TGTGCCAGCAGCTTAGGACACAGGGGGCAGACTGAAGCTTTCTTT. It encodes CASSLGHRGQTEAFF. The chain recombines TRBV5-5 with TRBJ1-1; 9 bases align to TRBD1. Unmatched junction bases numbered 7, after V lost 2 bases and J lost 5 bases. Germline CDR1 and CDR2: SGHKS and YYEKEE (reference sequence). The CDR3 contains 15 residues.

A few counts support this clone. The chain is built from TRBV5-4 and TRBJ2-6; no firm D call. V was shortened by 4 bases and J by 1 base, with 6 bases between the two germline ends. CDR1 SGHNT and CDR2 YYREEE come from the germline V gene (reference sequence). There are 14 residues in the CDR3. CDR3 sequence (DNA): TGTGCCAGCAGCCCCCCATCTGGGGCCAACGTCCTGACTTTC. Amino acid sequence: CASSPPSGANVLTF.

The gene calls are TRBV5-1 and TRBJ2-2, with D perhaps matching TRBD2 (5 bases). Germline V gene lookup returns CDR1 SGHRS and CDR2 YFSETQ. The V end was cut by 2 bases, the J end by 4 bases, with 12 bases between. CDR3 length equals 15 residues. This CDR3 reads CASSFIGLGTGELFF. CDR3 nucleotides: TGCGCCAGCAGCTTCATAGGACTGGGCACCGGGGAGCTGTTTTTT. Using reference TRBV5-1 and TRBJ2-2 for the parts outside the CDR3, the full variable domain is KAGVTQTPRYLIKTRGQQVTLSCSPISGHRSVSWYQQTPGQGLQFLFEYFSETQRNKGNFPGRFSGRQFSNSRSEMNVSTLELGDSALYLCASSFIGLGTGELFFGEGSRLTVL.

The CDR3: CASSALAAGGSSYEQYF. The DNA of the CDR3 is TGCGCCAGCAGCGCACTAGCGGCCGGAGGGAGCTCCTACGAGCAGTACTTC. V is TRBV5-1 and J is TRBJ2-5, with 8 bases that match TRBD2. The assigned J gene may be wrong: the sequence end matches TRBJ2-7 better. This CDR3 is built from 17 residues. The germline V gene encodes CDR1 SGHRS and CDR2 YFSETQ.

This clone was detected only a few times. The chain links TRBV19 to TRBJ1-5; D call uncertain. Germline V CDR1 and CDR2: LNHDA, SQIVND (reference sequence). The CDR3 has 14 amino acids. V lost 5 bases, J lost 2 bases, and 10 bases lay in between. CDR3: CASSLRSGNQPQHF. The CDR3 region has the DNA TGTGCCAGTAGTCTCCGGTCCGGCAATCAGCCCCAGCATTTT.

Written as DNA, the CDR3 is TGTGCCAGTAGGGCGGGGGTTGTCTCCTACAATGAGCAGTTCTTC. It yields the protein CASRAGVVSYNEQFF. This chain links TRBV19 with TRBJ2-1; 7 bases fit TRBD2. This CDR3 comprises 15 residues. From germline, CDR1 is LNHDA and CDR2 SQIVND (reference sequence). V was clipped by 6 bases and J by 0 bases; unmatched bases: 5.

The V call is TRBV15, the J call TRBJ2-7; no clear D gene. The V gene lost 4 bases and the J gene lost 1 base, with 14 bases spanning the gap. The CDR3 has 15 amino acids. Germline V gene lookup returns CDR1 LNHNV and CDR2 YYDKDF (reference sequence). The CDR3 DNA is TGTGCCACCAGCAACGGCGGAGACTTATCCTACGAGCAGTACTTC. This sequence encodes CATSNGGDLSYEQYF.

This clone was picked up a small number of times. This chain links TRBV11-3 with TRBJ1-4, with a weak D call TRBD1 (5 bases). Trimming pared 1 base from V and 1 base from J, leaving 22 bases between. The CDR3 has 20 amino acids. The V gene's germline CDR1 is SGHNT and CDR2 YENEEA. The CDR3 DNA sequence: TGTGCCAGCAGCTTAGTTACCGGGTGGGGGGAAGAGATAACTAATGAAAAACTGTTTTTT. This translates into CASSLVTGWGEEITNEKLFF.

In this sample, this clone turned up a few times. V usage is TRBV11-3 and J usage is TRBJ2-2, with 8 bases lining up with TRBD2. Trimming took 5 bases from V and 0 from J; bases not matched to a gene: 5. Germline CDR1 is SGHNT and CDR2 is YENEEA. This CDR3 has 16 amino acids. CDR3 protein: CASSPGLAANTGELFF. The DNA of the CDR3 is TGTGCCAGCAGCCCCGGACTAGCCGCGAACACCGGGGAGCTGTTTTTT.

The V call is TRBV6-6, the J call TRBJ2-1; D is unresolved. This CDR3 is built from 14 residues. The germline V gene has CDR1 MNHNY and CDR2 SVGAGI (reference sequence). Trimming removed 2 bases at V and 3 bases at J, with 8 bases between. As DNA, the CDR3 is TGTGCCAGCAGTTACCGGCGGAACTACAATGAGCAGTTCTTC. This codes for CASSYRRNYNEQFF.

There are a few counts of this clone. The V and J genes are TRBV7-9 and TRBJ2-5; D not resolved. Germline lookup yields CDR1 SEHNR and CDR2 FQNEAQ (reference sequence). Trimming took off 2 bases at V and 5 bases at J, with 15 bases between the two ends. The CDR3 totals 15 residues. DNA for the CDR3: TGTGCCAGCAGCTTATCGGAAGACATCCGGGAGACCCAGTACTTC. Protein: CASSLSEDIRETQYF.

This chain joins TRBV5-1 and TRBJ2-1; 12 bases agree with TRBD2. The length of the CDR3 is 14 residues. Germline assignment: CDR1 SGHRS and CDR2 YFSETQ. Trimming cost V 2 bases and J 6 bases; bases outside gene matches: 0. The CDR3 loop reads CASSLLAGGNEQFF. CDR3 DNA: TGCGCCAGCAGCTTACTAGCGGGGGGCAATGAGCAGTTCTTC.

The rearrangement links TRBV19 to TRBJ1-1; 11 bases line up with TRBD1. This CDR3 spans 16 amino acids. The J segment lost 4 bases and the V segment lost 2 bases, leaving 6 bases of the junction unmatched. Germline V gives CDR1 LNHDA, CDR2 SQIVND (reference sequence). For the CDR3, the DNA is TGTGCCAGTAGTATAAGGGGGGACAGGGGGGGCACTGAAGCTTTCTTT. It translates to CASSIRGDRGGTEAFF.

This clone occurred a few times. V and J are TRBV7-6 and TRBJ2-1, with TRBD1 matching over 11 bases. Per germline, CDR1 SGHVS and CDR2 FNYEAQ. The CDR3 spans 17 residues. V gave up 0 bases and J gave up 4 bases; unmatched junction bases: 5. In DNA form, the CDR3 reads TGTGCCAGCAGCTTAGCTGGCGGGACAGGGGGGTACAATGAGCAGTTCTTC. It specifies CASSLAGGTGGYNEQFF.

This clone has only a few counts. The V and J genes are TRBV4-2 and TRBJ2-7; 11 nucleotides agree with TRBD2. Germline-derived CDR1 and CDR2 are LGHNA and YNFKEQ. This CDR3 region has 15 residues. Trimming took 5 bases from V and 1 from J; bases not matched to a gene: 4. The CDR3 protein is CASSFGTSGSYEQYF. CDR3 nucleotides: TGTGCCAGCAGCTTCGGGACTAGCGGATCCTACGAGCAGTACTTC.

This clone turned up a few times. The chain recombines TRBV19 with TRBJ1-5; 10 bases are shared with TRBD1. Germline trimming cut 10 bases from V and 7 bases from J; bases unmatched to any gene: 13. The CDR3 sequence is 15 residues long. Germline CDR1 and CDR2: LNHDA and SQIVND (reference sequence). Here the CDR3 DNA reads TGTGCCACCTCCGGGACAGGGGAGCGTGGGCAGCCCCAGCATTTT. Translation gives CATSGTGERGQPQHF.

The chain carries TRBV11-3 and TRBJ1-1, with 8 bases fitting TRBD1. V lost 5 bases, J lost 6 bases, and 8 bases stayed unmatched. Germline loops: CDR1 SGHNT, CDR2 YENEEA. This CDR3 is 14 amino acids long. CDR3 region: CASSLSGTGAEAFF. The CDR3 bases are TGTGCCAGCAGCCTATCCGGGACAGGTGCTGAAGCTTTCTTT.

The chain joins TRBV4-2 to TRBJ1-3; no reliable D call. The ends were cut back, 0 bases at V and 2 bases at J, with 11 bases in the middle. From germline, CDR1 is LGHNA and CDR2 YNFKEQ. This CDR3 is built from 16 residues. The CDR3 reads CASSQDNIYAGNTIYF. The CDR3 DNA reads TGTGCCAGCAGCCAAGATAACATTTATGCTGGAAACACCATATATTTT.

This clone was observed a handful of times. The J gene is TRBJ2-7, the V gene TRBV10-3; the match to TRBD2 covers 8 bases. Germline V gene sequence: CDR1 ENHRY, CDR2 SYGVKD. CDR3 size: 13 residues. V dropped 8 bases and J dropped 5; count of bases not matched to a gene: 8. The CDR3 bases are TGTGCCATCTGGGCTGGAGCGGGAGACGAGCAGTACTTC. It specifies CAIWAGAGDEQYF.

This clone was detected only a few times. The V and J genes are TRBV11-3 and TRBJ2-5; perhaps TRBD2 as D (6 bases). Germline loops: CDR1 SGHNT, CDR2 YENEEA. Trimming cost V 6 bases and J 2 bases, with 10 bases left between them. The CDR3 has 13 residues. CDR3 in DNA: TGTGCCAGCAGTCGCGGGGCACAAGAGACCCAGTACTTC. This sequence encodes CASSRGAQETQYF.

The rearrangement links TRBV5-4 to TRBJ1-2; 9 bases fit TRBD1. This CDR3 contains 15 residues. Looked up from germline, CDR1 is SGHNT and CDR2 is YYREEE (reference sequence). The V gene end was trimmed by 4 bases and the J gene end by 8 bases; junction bases not matched to a gene: 12. The CDR3 sequence: CASSRDLIDRGGYTF. Written as DNA, the CDR3 is TGTGCCAGCAGCCGCGACCTAATTGACAGGGGGGGCTACACCTTC.

This clone was recorded a few times. The rearrangement joins TRBV27 to TRBJ2-7; 8 bases are a match to TRBD1. The CDR3 is made up of 15 amino acids. From germline, CDR1 is MNHEY and CDR2 SMNVEV (reference sequence). J lost 5 bases, V lost 3 bases, and 9 bases had no gene match. CDR3: CASSLWTGTNDEQYF. The DNA of the CDR3 is TGTGCCAGCAGTTTGTGGACAGGGACGAACGACGAGCAGTACTTC.